A single sample gave rise to the 32 T cell receptor beta chains below, sequenced in a study of CXCR3-negative and CXCR3-positive naive CD8 T cells. TRB cDNA was prepared as libraries by UMI-labeled 5' RACE. TCRdb reprocessed the 5' RACE reads and reports one entry per CDR3 protein, with no DNA. The sample table includes 45,000 to 75,000 distinct CDR3 sequences. The sequencing sample was made of naive CXCR3- CD8+ T cells from blood. Subset: CD45RO-CCR7+CD27+CD95- naive CD8+ T cells lacking CXCR3 (TNR3-). All receptors derive from a human donor in good health. Some clones in this sample may be carry-over from other donors' samples.

This chain uses TRBV6-5 with TRBJ2-5; TCRdb reports TRBD1, a call that lacks DNA to check it against. Germline CDR1 is MNHEY and CDR2 is SVGAGI. This CDR3 region has 17 residues. This CDR3 is CASSYSAGTGGGETQYF.

This chain connects TRBV20-1 to TRBJ2-3; checking the TCRdb D call of TRBD2 is not possible without DNA. The germline CDR1 and CDR2 sequences are DFQATT and SNEGSKA (reference sequence). The CDR3 spans 14 residues. The CDR3 is CSARSGGPWDTQYF.

The rearrangement links TRBV6-5 to TRBJ1-4; TCRdb reports TRBD1, a call that lacks DNA to check it against. CDR3 size: 15 residues. Germline-derived CDR1 and CDR2 are MNHEY and SVGAGI. The chain's CDR3 is CASSYSDGGLEKLFF.

The chain couples TRBV29-1 to TRBJ2-7; as DNA is missing, the TRBD1 call by TCRdb cannot be tested. From germline, CDR1 is SQVTM and CDR2 ANQGSEA. The CDR3 totals 12 residues. The CDR3 protein is CSAGTGDYEQYF.

V is TRBV7-9 and J is TRBJ1-1; TCRdb outputs TRBD1, but without DNA this stays unchecked. CDR1 and CDR2 (germline): SEHNR, FQNEAQ (reference sequence). This CDR3 contains 15 residues. CDR3 loop: CASSSWTGLETEAFF.

This chain links TRBV4-2 with TRBJ2-3; TCRdb names TRBD1, which stays unverified in the absence of DNA. The CDR3 totals 16 residues. Germline values: CDR1 LGHNA, CDR2 YNFKEQ. CDR3 sequence: CASSQASGVNTDTQYF.

The rearrangement joins TRBV27 to TRBJ2-3; as DNA is missing, the TRBD2 call by TCRdb cannot be tested. This CDR3 is 17 amino acids long. The germline CDR1 and CDR2 sequences are MNHEY and SMNVEV (reference sequence). The CDR3 sequence: CATNLLSGGGNRNTQYF.

The chain has TRBV7-9 and TRBJ1-4; as DNA is missing, the TRBD1 call by TCRdb cannot be tested. Germline values: CDR1 SEHNR, CDR2 FQNEAQ (reference sequence). The CDR3 covers 14 residues. CDR3 residues: CASSWTGGNEKLFF.

This chain uses TRBV12-3 or TRBV12-4 with TRBJ2-1; TCRdb lists TRBD1, though no DNA is available to test this call. This CDR3 is built from 13 residues. CDR3 region: CASSLADRGLGFF.

The chain couples TRBV5-6 to TRBJ2-2; absent DNA, TCRdb's TRBD1 call cannot be checked. The CDR3 loop spans 15 amino acids. Germline values: CDR1 SGHDT, CDR2 YYEEEE. CDR3 region: CASSLVQGGYGELFF. Variable domain in full (rest from reference TRBV5-6 and TRBJ2-2): DAGVTQSPTHLIKTRGQQVTLRCSPKSGHDTVSWYQQALGQGPQFIFQYYEEEERQRGNFPDRFSGHQFPNYSSELNVNALLLGDSALYLCASSLVQGGYGELFFGEGSRLTVL.

The gene calls are TRBV6-6 and TRBJ2-3; TCRdb returns TRBD2, unconfirmable since there is no DNA. The CDR3 sequence is 19 residues long. From germline, CDR1 is MNHNY and CDR2 SVGAGI (reference sequence). CDR3 amino acids: CASSYPSSGGRSPADTQYF.

This chain uses TRBV19 with TRBJ2-7; TCRdb's assignment of TRBD1 cannot be checked, as there is no DNA. This CDR3 is 14 amino acids long. CDR1 and CDR2 from the germline V gene are LNHDA and SQIVND (reference sequence). CDR3 loop: CASSPGISPYEQYF.

V is TRBV27 and J is TRBJ2-7; the TCRdb D gene call, TRBD2, has no DNA to confirm it. Germline CDR1 and CDR2: MNHEY and SMNVEV (reference sequence). CDR3 length: 15 amino acids. CDR3 protein: CASMGGLSKPYEQYF.

This rearrangement joins TRBV7-6 to TRBJ2-2. The CDR3 loop spans 14 amino acids. Germline V lookup: CDR1 SGHVS, CDR2 FNYEAQ. CDR3 residues: CASSLISATGELFF.

V is TRBV7-2 and J is TRBJ2-5; absent DNA, TCRdb's TRBD1 call cannot be checked. CDR1 and CDR2 from the germline V gene are SGHTA and FQGNSA. The CDR3 covers 16 residues. The CDR3 loop is CASSPTWAWGQETQYF.

V is TRBV29-1 and J is TRBJ1-1. The germline CDR1 and CDR2 sequences are SQVTM and ANQGSEA. The CDR3 length is 11 residues. CDR3 residues: CSPTMGTEAFF.

The CDR3 loop is CASSSLDGVNNEQFF. The gene calls are TRBV6-4 and TRBJ2-1; as DNA is missing, the TRBD1 call by TCRdb cannot be tested. Looked up from germline, CDR1 is MRHNA and CDR2 is SNTAGT. This CDR3 is built from 15 residues.

The chain couples TRBV12-3 or TRBV12-4 to TRBJ1-2; TCRdb selects TRBD1, and the lack of DNA leaves this call unchecked. The CDR3 covers 15 residues. The CDR3 region is CASSLPGGIYYGYTF.

The chain is built from TRBV12-3 or TRBV12-4 and TRBJ2-7; TCRdb proposes TRBD1, but this gene call is untestable without DNA. The CDR3 consists of 15 residues. The CDR3 region is CASSTSGGGQYEQYF.

V gene TRBV20-1 combines with J gene TRBJ2-5; checking the TCRdb D call of TRBD2 is not possible without DNA. Germline values: CDR1 DFQATT, CDR2 SNEGSKA (reference sequence). CDR3 length: 18 residues. CDR3 region: CSARDLRGLAGDQETQYF.

The gene calls are TRBV6-6 and TRBJ1-2; the TCRdb D gene call, TRBD1, has no DNA to confirm it. Germline values: CDR1 MNHNY, CDR2 SVGAGI (reference sequence). This CDR3 has 15 residues. This CDR3 is CASSTKQGASYGYTF.

V usage is TRBV3-1 and J usage is TRBJ2-3; TCRdb's D call, TRBD1, is unchecked because there is no DNA. The germline gives CDR1 LGHDT, CDR2 YNNKEL (reference sequence). This CDR3 region has 17 residues. CDR3 in amino acids: CASGPIAGSAGTDTQYF.

The chain joins TRBV3-1 to TRBJ2-7. CDR1 and CDR2 (germline): LGHDT, YNNKEL (reference sequence). The CDR3 runs to 11 residues. The CDR3 here is CASNQDGEQYF.

The rearrangement links TRBV7-9 to TRBJ2-7; TCRdb gives TRBD1 as the D gene, but with no DNA this cannot be confirmed. The V gene's germline CDR1 is SEHNR and CDR2 FQNEAQ (reference sequence). The CDR3 consists of 14 residues. The CDR3 loop reads CASSPTTGTGEQYF.

The genes are TRBV7-9 and TRBJ2-7; no DNA is available, so the TRBD1 call from TCRdb remains unchecked. This CDR3 spans 16 amino acids. Germline CDR1 and CDR2: SEHNR and FQNEAQ (reference sequence). The CDR3 sequence is CASSLSLTGAGDEQYF.

The J gene is TRBJ2-1, the V gene TRBV6-2 or TRBV6-3. CDR1 is MNHEY, CDR2 SVGEGT, per germline. The CDR3 is 12 residues long. This CDR3 reads CASSYGASEQFF.

CDR3 in amino acids: CASSSGTGVHEQFF. V usage is TRBV28 and J usage is TRBJ2-1; checking the TCRdb D call of TRBD1 is not possible without DNA. This CDR3 contains 14 residues. Per germline, CDR1 MDHEN and CDR2 SYDVKM.

J is TRBJ2-7 and V is TRBV6-5. The V gene's germline CDR1 is MNHEY and CDR2 SVGAGI. The CDR3 sequence is 13 residues long. The CDR3 protein is CASSYGTVYEQYF.

The chain couples TRBV28 to TRBJ2-2; as DNA is missing, the TRBD2 call by TCRdb cannot be tested. This CDR3 is 15 amino acids long. Germline V lookup: CDR1 MDHEN, CDR2 SYDVKM. CDR3 residues: CASSWGVKGTGELFF.

The chain carries TRBV7-9 and TRBJ2-6; as DNA is missing, the TRBD1 call by TCRdb cannot be tested. Germline lookup yields CDR1 SEHNR and CDR2 FQNEAQ (reference sequence). CDR3 length: 17 residues. The CDR3 protein is CASIYGTAYSGANVLTF.

J is TRBJ2-7 and V is TRBV11-2; with no DNA, the TCRdb D assignment of TRBD1 cannot be verified. This CDR3 has 14 amino acids. Germline V gives CDR1 SGHAT, CDR2 FQNNGV. The CDR3 loop is CASSVRDGSYEQYF.

The chain uses TRBV2 and TRBJ2-7; no DNA is available, so the TRBD1 call from TCRdb remains unchecked. Germline assignment: CDR1 SNHLY and CDR2 FYNNEI. The CDR3 is 14 amino acids. CDR3 protein: CASSAETSSYEQYF.